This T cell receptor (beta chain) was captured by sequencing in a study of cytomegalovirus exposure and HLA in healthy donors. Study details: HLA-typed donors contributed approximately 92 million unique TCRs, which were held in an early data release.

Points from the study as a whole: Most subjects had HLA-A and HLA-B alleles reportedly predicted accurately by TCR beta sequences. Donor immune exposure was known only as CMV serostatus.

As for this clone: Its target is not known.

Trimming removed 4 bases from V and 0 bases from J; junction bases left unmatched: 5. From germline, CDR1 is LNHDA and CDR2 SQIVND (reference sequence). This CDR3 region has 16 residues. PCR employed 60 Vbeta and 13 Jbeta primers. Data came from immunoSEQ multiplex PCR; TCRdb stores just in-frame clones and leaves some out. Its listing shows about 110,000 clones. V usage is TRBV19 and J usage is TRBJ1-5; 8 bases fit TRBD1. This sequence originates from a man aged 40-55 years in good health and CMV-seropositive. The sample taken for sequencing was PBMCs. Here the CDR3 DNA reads TGTGCCAGTAGTAAAGGGACAGGCAATAGCAATCAGCCCCAGCATTTT. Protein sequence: CASSKGTGNSNQPQHF.